The sequence of this T cell receptor (beta chain) was determined in a study of CD8+ T cells in alopecia areata. Study as a whole: Twice daily, treated patients received 5 to 10 mg of oral tofacitinib.

Peripheral blood samples and lesional scalp punch biopsies were obtained from alopecia areata patients. PBMCs, the starting material, were the source of sorted CD4+ and CD8+ T cells. Extracted RNA was reverse transcribed, and the resulting cDNA served as sequencing template. This table comes from immunoSEQ multiplex PCR, and its TCRdb copy is limited to in-frame clones, with some not included. The table lists fewer than 150,000 clones, over 50% of them singletons, with less than 5.5% in the top ten. This clone has a single count. V was cut by 1 base and J by 5 bases, with 14 bases left in between. Germline CDR1 reads LGHNA; CDR2 reads YSLEER. The CDR3 runs 15 residues.

The sequencing here drew on CD4+ T cells sorted from blood, taken at week 0. The gene calls are TRBV4-3 and TRBJ2-5; possible D gene TRBD1, 6 bases. The TCR comes from a human donor with alopecia areata. The CDR3 protein is CASSQGTGSVETQYF. The DNA for the CDR3 is TGCGCCAGCAGCCAAGGAACAGGGAGTGTCGAGACCCAGTACTTC.